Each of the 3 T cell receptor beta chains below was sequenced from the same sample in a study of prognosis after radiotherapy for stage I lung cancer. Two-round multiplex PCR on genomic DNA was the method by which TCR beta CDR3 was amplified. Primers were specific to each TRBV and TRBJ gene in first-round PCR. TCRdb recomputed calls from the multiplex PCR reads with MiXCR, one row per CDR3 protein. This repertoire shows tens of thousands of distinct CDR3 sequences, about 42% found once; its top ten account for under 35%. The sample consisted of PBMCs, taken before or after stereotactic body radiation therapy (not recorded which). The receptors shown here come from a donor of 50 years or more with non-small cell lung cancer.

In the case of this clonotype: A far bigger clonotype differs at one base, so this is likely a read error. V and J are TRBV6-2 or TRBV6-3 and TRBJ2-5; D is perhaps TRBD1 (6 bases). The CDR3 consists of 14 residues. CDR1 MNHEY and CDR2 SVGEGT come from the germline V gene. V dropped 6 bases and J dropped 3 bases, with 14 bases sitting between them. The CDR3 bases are TGTGCCAGCAGACTTCAGGGGCGAAAAGAGACCCAGTACTTC. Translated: CASRLQGRKETQYF.

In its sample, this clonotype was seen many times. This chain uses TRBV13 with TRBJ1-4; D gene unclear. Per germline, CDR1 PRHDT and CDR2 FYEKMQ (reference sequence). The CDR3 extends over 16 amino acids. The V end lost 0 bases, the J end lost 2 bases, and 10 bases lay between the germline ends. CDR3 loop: CASSLGGRKTNEKLFF. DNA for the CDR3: TGTGCCAGCAGCTTAGGAGGGAGGAAGACTAATGAAAAACTGTTTTTT.

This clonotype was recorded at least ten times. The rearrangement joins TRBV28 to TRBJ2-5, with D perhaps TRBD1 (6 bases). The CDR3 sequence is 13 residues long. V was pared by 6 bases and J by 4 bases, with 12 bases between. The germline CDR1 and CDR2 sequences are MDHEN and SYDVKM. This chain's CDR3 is CASREQGLETQYF. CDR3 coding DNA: TGTGCCAGCAGAGAACAGGGTCTAGAGACCCAGTACTTC.